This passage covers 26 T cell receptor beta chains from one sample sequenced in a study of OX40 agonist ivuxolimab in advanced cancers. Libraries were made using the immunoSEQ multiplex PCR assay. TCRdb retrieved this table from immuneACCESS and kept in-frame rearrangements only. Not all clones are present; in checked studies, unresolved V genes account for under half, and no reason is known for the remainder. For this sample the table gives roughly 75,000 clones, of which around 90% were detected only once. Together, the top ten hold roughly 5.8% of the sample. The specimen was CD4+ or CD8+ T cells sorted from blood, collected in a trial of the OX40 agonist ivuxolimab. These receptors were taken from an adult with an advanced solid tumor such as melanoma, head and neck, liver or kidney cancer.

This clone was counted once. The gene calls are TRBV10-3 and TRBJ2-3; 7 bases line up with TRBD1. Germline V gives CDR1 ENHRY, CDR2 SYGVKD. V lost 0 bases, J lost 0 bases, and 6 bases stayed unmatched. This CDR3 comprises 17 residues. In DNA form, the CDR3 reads TGTGCCATCAGTGAGTCGAGTTGGGACAGAAGCACAGATACGCAGTATTTT. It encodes CAISESSWDRSTDTQYF.

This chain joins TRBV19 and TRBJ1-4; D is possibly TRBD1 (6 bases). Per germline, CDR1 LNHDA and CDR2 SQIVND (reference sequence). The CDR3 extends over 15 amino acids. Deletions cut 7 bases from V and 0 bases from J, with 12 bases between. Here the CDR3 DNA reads TGTGCCAGTAAGGACAGACTTACAACTAATGAAAAACTGTTTTTT. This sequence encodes CASKDRLTTNEKLFF.

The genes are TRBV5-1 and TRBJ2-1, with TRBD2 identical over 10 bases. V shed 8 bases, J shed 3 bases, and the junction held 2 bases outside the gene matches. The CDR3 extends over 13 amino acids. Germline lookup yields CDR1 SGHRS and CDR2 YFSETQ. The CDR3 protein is CASKREGYNEQFF. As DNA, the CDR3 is TGCGCCAGTAAGCGGGAGGGCTACAATGAGCAGTTCTTC.

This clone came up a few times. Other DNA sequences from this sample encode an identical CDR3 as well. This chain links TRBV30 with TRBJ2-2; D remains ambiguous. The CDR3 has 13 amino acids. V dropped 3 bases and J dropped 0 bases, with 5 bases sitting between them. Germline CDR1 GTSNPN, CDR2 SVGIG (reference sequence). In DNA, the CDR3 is TGTGCCTGGAGAGGCACGAACACCGGGGAGCTGTTTTTT. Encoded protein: CAWRGTNTGELFF.

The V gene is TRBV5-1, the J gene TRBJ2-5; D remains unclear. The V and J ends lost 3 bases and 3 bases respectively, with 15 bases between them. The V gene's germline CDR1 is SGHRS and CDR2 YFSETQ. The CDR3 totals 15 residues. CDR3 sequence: CASSSASTLEETQYF. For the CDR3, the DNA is TGCGCCAGCAGCTCCGCGAGTACCTTAGAAGAGACCCAGTACTTC.

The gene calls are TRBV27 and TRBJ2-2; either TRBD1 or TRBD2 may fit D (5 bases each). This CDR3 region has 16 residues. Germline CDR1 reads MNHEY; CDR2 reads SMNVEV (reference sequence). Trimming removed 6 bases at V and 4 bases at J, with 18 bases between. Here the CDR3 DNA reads TGTGCCAGCAGACCCGGGACCTACTCGAGCACCGGGGAGCTGTTTTTT. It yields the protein CASRPGTYSSTGELFF.

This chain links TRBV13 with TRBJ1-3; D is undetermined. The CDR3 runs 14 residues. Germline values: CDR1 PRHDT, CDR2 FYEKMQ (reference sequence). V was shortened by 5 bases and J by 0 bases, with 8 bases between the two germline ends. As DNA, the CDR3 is TGTGCCAGCAGCCCGAGAGACTCTGGAAACACCATATATTTT. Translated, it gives CASSPRDSGNTIYF.

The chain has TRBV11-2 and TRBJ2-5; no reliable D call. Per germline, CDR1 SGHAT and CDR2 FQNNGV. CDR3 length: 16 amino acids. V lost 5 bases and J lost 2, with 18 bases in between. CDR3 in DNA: TGTGCCAGCAGCCCAGTAGCCGCCTTGGGACAAGAGACCCAGTACTTC. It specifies CASSPVAALGQETQYF.

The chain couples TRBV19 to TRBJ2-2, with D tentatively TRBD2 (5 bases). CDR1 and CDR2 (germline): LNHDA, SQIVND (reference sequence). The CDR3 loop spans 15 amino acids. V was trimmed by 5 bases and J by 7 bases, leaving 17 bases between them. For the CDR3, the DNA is TGTGCCAGTAGTGTCACGAGAGGGTCCCACGGGGAGCTGTTTTTT. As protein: CASSVTRGSHGELFF.

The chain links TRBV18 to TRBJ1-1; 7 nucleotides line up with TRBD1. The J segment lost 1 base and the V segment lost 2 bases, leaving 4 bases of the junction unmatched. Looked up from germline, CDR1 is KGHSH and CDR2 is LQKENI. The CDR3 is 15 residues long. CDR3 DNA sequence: TGTGCCAGCTCACCAGGTAGGGGGCAGAACACTGAAGCTTTCTTT. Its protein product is CASSPGRGQNTEAFF. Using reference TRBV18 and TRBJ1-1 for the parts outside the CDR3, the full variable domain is NAGVMQNPRHLVRRRGQEARLRCSPMKGHSHVYWYRQLPEEGLKFMVYLQKENIIDESGMPKERFSAEFPKEGPSILRIQQVVRGDSAAYFCASSPGRGQNTEAFFGQGTRLTVV.

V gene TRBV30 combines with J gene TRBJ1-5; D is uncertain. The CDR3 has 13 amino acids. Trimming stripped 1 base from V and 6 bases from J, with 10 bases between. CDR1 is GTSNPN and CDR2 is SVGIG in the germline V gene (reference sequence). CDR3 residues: CAWSATPGQPQHF. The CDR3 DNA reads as TGTGCCTGGAGTGCTACACCGGGTCAGCCCCAGCATTTT.

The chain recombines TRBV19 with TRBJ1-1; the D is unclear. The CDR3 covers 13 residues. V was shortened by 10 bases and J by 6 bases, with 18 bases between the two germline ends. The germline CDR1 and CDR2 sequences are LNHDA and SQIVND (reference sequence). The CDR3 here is CATGRWGFAEAFF. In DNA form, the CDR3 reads TGTGCCACCGGACGGTGGGGTTTTGCTGAAGCTTTCTTT.

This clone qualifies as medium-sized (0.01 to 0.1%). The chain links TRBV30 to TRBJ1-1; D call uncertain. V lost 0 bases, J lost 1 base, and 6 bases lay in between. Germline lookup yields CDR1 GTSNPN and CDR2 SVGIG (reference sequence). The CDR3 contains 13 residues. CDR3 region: CAWSVVGNTEAFF. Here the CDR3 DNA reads TGTGCCTGGAGTGTAGTAGGGAACACTGAAGCTTTCTTT. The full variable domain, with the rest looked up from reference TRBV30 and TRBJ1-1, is SQTIHQWPATLVQPVGSPLSLECTVEGTSNPNLYWYRQAAGRGLQLLFYSVGIGQISSEVPQNLSASRPQDRQFILSSKKLLLSDSGFYLCAWSVVGNTEAFFGQGTRLTVV.

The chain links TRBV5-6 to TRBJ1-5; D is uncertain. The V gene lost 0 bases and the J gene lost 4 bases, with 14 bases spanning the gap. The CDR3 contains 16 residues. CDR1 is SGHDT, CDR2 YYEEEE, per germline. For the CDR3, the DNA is TGTGCCAGCAGCTTGGCGGGGTCCGCGGAGAATCAGCCCCAGCATTTT. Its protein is CASSLAGSAENQPQHF.

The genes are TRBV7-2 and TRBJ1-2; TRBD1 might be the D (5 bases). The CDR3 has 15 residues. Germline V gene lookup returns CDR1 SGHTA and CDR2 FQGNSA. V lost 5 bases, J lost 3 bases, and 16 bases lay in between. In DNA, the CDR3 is TGTGCCAGCAGCATAAAAGGCGGAGGGGACTATGGCTACACCTTC. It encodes CASSIKGGGDYGYTF. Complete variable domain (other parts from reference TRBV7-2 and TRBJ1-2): GAGVSQSPSNKVTEKGKDVELRCDPISGHTALYWYRQSLGQGLEFLIYFQGNSAPDKSGLPSDRFSAERTGGSVSTLTIQRTQQEDSAVYLCASSIKGGGDYGYTFGSGTRLTVV.

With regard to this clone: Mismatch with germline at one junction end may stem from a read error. For the CDR3, the DNA is TGTGCCAGCAGTGTGAGGACTAGCGGGGGGGCCGAGCCCTCAGACTTC. This gives the protein CASSVRTSGGAEPSDF. The chain recombines TRBV2 with TRBJ2-5; 15 nucleotides match TRBD2. From germline, CDR1 is SNHLY and CDR2 FYNNEI. The CDR3 extends over 16 amino acids. Based on the CDR3 plus reference TRBV2 and TRBJ2-5, the full variable domain is EPEVTQTPSHQVTQMGQEVILRCVPISNHLYFYWYRQILGQKVEFLVSFYNNEISEKSEIFDDQFSVERPDGSNFTLKIRSTKLEDSAMYFCASSVRTSGGAEPSDFGPGTRLLVL.

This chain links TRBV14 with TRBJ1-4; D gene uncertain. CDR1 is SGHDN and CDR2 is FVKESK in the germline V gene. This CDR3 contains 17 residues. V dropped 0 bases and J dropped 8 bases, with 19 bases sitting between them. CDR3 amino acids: CASSQDFKNLFPEKLFF. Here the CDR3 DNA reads TGTGCCAGCAGCCAAGATTTCAAGAACCTATTCCCAGAAAAACTGTTTTTT.

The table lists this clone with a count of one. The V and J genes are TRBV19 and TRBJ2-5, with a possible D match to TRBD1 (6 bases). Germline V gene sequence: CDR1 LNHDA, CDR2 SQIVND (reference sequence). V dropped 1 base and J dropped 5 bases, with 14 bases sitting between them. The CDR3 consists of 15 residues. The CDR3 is CASSIVEGQGETQYF. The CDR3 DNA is TGTGCCAGTAGTATAGTGGAAGGCCAGGGGGAGACCCAGTACTTC.

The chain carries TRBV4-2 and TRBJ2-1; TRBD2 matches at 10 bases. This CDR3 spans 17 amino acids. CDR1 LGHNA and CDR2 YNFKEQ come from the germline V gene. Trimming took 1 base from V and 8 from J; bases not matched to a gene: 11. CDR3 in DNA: TGTGCCAGCAGCCAAGGTCGAGCGGGGGGGCCTCATCATGAGCAGTTCTTC. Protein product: CASSQGRAGGPHHEQFF.

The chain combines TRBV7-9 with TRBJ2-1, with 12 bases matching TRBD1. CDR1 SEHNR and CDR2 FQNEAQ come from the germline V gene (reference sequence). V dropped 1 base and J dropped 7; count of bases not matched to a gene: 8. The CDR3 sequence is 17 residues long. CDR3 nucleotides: TGTGCCAGCAGCTTAGGGCCGGGACAGGGGGCTCTAAATGAGCAGTTCTTC. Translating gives CASSLGPGQGALNEQFF.

This CDR3 is CASSYTSAAYDNTQYF. The CDR3 region has the DNA TGTGCCAGCAGCTACACTAGCGCGGCATACGATAATACGCAGTATTTT. The chain uses TRBV7-3 and TRBJ2-3, with 7 bases matching TRBD2. The ends lost 4 bases at V and 7 bases at J; junction bases unmatched: 14. The CDR3 covers 16 residues. Per germline, CDR1 SGHTA and CDR2 FQGTGA.

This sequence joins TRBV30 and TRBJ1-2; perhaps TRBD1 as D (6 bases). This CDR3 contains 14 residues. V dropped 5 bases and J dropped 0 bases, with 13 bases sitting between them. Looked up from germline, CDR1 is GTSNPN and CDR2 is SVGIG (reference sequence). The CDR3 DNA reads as TGTGCCTGGGTTTGGACAGCGGCTAACTATGGCTACACCTTC. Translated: CAWVWTAANYGYTF.

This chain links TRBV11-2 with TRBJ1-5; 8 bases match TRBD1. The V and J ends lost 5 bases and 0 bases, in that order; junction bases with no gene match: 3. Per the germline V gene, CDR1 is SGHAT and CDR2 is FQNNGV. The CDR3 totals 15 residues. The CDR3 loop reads CASSEDRGSNQPQHF. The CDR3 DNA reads TGTGCCAGCAGCGAAGACAGGGGTAGCAATCAGCCCCAGCATTTT.

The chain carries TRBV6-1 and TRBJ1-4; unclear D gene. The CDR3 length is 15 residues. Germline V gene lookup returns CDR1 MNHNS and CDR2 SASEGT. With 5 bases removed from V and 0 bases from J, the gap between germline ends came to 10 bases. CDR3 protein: CASSFAWSTNEKLFF. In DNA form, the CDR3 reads TGTGCCAGCAGTTTCGCTTGGTCAACTAATGAAAAACTGTTTTTT.

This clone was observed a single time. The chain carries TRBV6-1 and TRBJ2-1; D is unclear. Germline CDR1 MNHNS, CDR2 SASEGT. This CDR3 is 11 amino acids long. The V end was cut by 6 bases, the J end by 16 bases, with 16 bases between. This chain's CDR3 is CASSVGSGRFF. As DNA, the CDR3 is TGTGCCAGCAGCGTCGGTTCGGGCCGCTTCTTC.

The CDR3 nucleotides are TGTGCCAGTAGTATGGTGCTGTCCGGGGAGCTGTTTTTT. Protein sequence: CASSMVLSGELFF. This sequence joins TRBV19 and TRBJ2-2; D not certain. The CDR3 is 13 residues long. Per the germline V gene, CDR1 is LNHDA and CDR2 is SQIVND (reference sequence). Trimming shortened V by 3 bases and J by 6 bases, and 8 bases separated the two germline ends.